This paragraph reports one T cell receptor beta chain. The antigen remains undetermined. Each cDNA molecule in the library carried unique molecular identifiers. In the study's own analysis: Per-sample TCR counts ranged from about 20,000 to 750,000, median 95,638. Each CDR3 protein is one row after TCRdb ran MiXCR on the RACE reads. The V and J calls here are based on TCRdb, not the publication. Here the sample spans around 260,000 distinct CDR3 sequences, 7.5% to 9% being singletons. Time point of the sample: pre-sensitization, week 0. Treatment in this sample: therapeutic diphenylcyclopropenone sensitization with weekly scalp DPC. The source of the sample is a study of human T cells and chemical hapten exposure. Study-wide results and caveats: Once DPC sensitization occurred, TCRs above 1 in 1000 frequency showed no change.

Germline assignment: CDR1 SGHDT and CDR2 YYEEEE. This CDR3 region has 14 residues. Deletions cut 1 base from V and 7 bases from J, with 11 bases between. This sequence originates from a woman in her 40s with alopecia areata. Some clones in this sample may be carry-over from other donors' samples. V and J are TRBV5-6 and TRBJ1-4; D perhaps matches TRBD1 (6 bases). The sample was whole blood, taken in connection with sensitization to the hapten diphenylcyclopropenone (DPC). The CDR3 is CASSLQGMGEKLFF. CDR3 nucleotides: TGTGCCAGCAGCTTGCAGGGGATGGGTGAAAAACTGTTTTTT.